This entry lists 17 T cell receptor beta chains sequenced from one sample in a study of shared clonotypes between healthy human individuals. This table comes from immunoSEQ multiplex PCR, and its TCRdb copy is limited to in-frame clones, with some not included. This table holds 2 million to 2.5 million clones, 90% to 97% found once. The specimen was naive CD4+ T cells sorted from blood. Documented subset: CD45RA+ positively selected. Receptors originate from a man aged 18 to 30 in good health.

Of note for this clone: The same CDR3 is also encoded by other DNA sequences in this sample. J is TRBJ1-1 and V is TRBV6-5, with D possibly TRBD1 on 6 matching bases. The CDR3 length is 15 residues. CDR1 and CDR2 (germline): MNHEY, SVGAGI. V dropped 0 bases and J dropped 4 bases, with 12 bases sitting between them. The CDR3 DNA is TGTGCCAGCAGTTACTCTCCAGGGGCGGGCACTGAAGCTTTCTTT. This encodes CASSYSPGAGTEAFF.

The CDR3 DNA reads TGCGCCAGCGGCGGTGGACAGGGTAATTCACCCCTCCACTTT. This gives the protein CASGGGQGNSPLHF. This sequence joins TRBV5-1 and TRBJ1-6; 8 bases agree with TRBD1. CDR3 length: 14 amino acids. Germline V gives CDR1 SGHRS, CDR2 YFSETQ. After removal of 7 bases from V and 6 bases from J, the junction contained 6 bases not matched to a gene. Full variable domain (rest looked up from reference TRBV5-1 and TRBJ1-6): KAGVTQTPRYLIKTRGQQVTLSCSPISGHRSVSWYQQTPGQGLQFLFEYFSETQRNKGNFPGRFSGRQFSNSRSEMNVSTLELGDSALYLCASGGGQGNSPLHFGNGTRLTVT.

CDR3 amino acids: CASSPDRVGGYTF. The CDR3 nucleotides read TGTGCCAGCAGCCCGGACAGGGTCGGCGGCTACACCTTC. This chain links TRBV6-5 with TRBJ1-2, with TRBD1 identical over 8 bases. CDR1 is MNHEY, CDR2 SVGAGI, per germline. J lost 8 bases, V lost 6 bases, and 8 bases had no gene match. The CDR3 spans 13 residues.

This sequence joins TRBV5-1 and TRBJ2-5, with 7 nucleotides matching TRBD1. There are 17 residues in the CDR3. The germline CDR1 and CDR2 sequences are SGHRS and YFSETQ. Trimming removed 1 base from V and 2 bases from J; junction bases left unmatched: 11. CDR3 amino acids: CASSLPRDSEGQETQYF. The CDR3 nucleotides read TGCGCCAGCAGCTTGCCACGGGACAGCGAAGGACAAGAGACCCAGTACTTC.

V is TRBV7-2 and J is TRBJ1-1; D not resolved. The V end lost 7 bases, the J end lost 0 bases, and 12 bases lay between the germline ends. The CDR3 has 14 amino acids. Germline CDR1 and CDR2: SGHTA and FQGNSA. The CDR3, as DNA: TGTGCCAGCAAATACTCGGAGGTGAACACTGAAGCTTTCTTT. Protein product: CASKYSEVNTEAFF.

This clone is a singleton in its sample. V usage is TRBV18 and J usage is TRBJ2-1; perhaps TRBD2 as D (7 bases). This CDR3 comprises 17 residues. Germline V CDR1 and CDR2: KGHSH, LQKENI. Trimming removed 0 bases at V and 10 bases at J, with 22 bases between. The DNA of the CDR3 is TGTGCCAGCTCACCACCGTCAGTAGCGTCGAAGGGGGGGGAGCAGTTCTTC. Residues: CASSPPSVASKGGEQFF.

The chain recombines TRBV9 with TRBJ1-6; D possibly corresponds to TRBD1 (6 bases). Trimming removed 3 bases from V and 7 bases from J, with 14 bases in between. Germline loops: CDR1 SGDLS, CDR2 YYNGEE. The CDR3 is 15 amino acids. CDR3 loop: CASSASGVGNSPLHF. In DNA, the CDR3 is TGTGCCAGCAGCGCGTCAGGGGTTGGGAATTCACCCCTCCACTTT.

The CDR3 loop is CASSVGGQSGLYEQFF. The CDR3 DNA reads as TGTGCCAGCAGCGTAGGGGGACAGTCAGGCCTCTATGAGCAGTTCTTC. The chain recombines TRBV9 with TRBJ2-1; 7 bases align to TRBD1. Germline V gene sequence: CDR1 SGDLS, CDR2 YYNGEE. The CDR3 is 16 residues long. Losses at the gene ends were 0 bases for V and 8 bases for J; bases not matched to a gene: 11.

The chain has TRBV9 and TRBJ2-2; D not certain. CDR1 and CDR2 from the germline V gene are SGDLS and YYNGEE. CDR3 length equals 14 residues. V shed 5 bases and J shed 1 base, with 9 bases lying between them. The CDR3 nucleotides read TGTGCCAGCAGGTCTCCGCTGAACACCGGGGAGCTGTTTTTT. This codes for CASRSPLNTGELFF.

The rearrangement uses TRBV30 and TRBJ2-4, with TRBD1 identical over 7 bases. CDR1 and CDR2 (germline): GTSNPN, SVGIG (reference sequence). Trimming took 1 base from V and 1 from J; bases not matched to a gene: 19. CDR3 length: 20 residues. The CDR3 is CAWSETGSMLGYGAKNIQYF. DNA for the CDR3: TGTGCCTGGAGTGAGACAGGGAGTATGTTGGGGTACGGGGCCAAAAACATTCAGTACTTC.

The rearrangement uses TRBV6-5 and TRBJ1-5; D is possibly TRBD1 (5 bases). The CDR3 is 15 amino acids. Trimming took off 2 bases at V and 2 bases at J, with 10 bases between the two ends. Germline CDR1 and CDR2: MNHEY and SVGAGI. The CDR3 region is CASSYGRGGNQPQHF. CDR3 DNA: TGTGCCAGCAGTTACGGTAGGGGTGGCAATCAGCCCCAGCATTTT.

The chain has TRBV5-1 and TRBJ2-5; D is possibly TRBD1 (6 bases). Germline lookup yields CDR1 SGHRS and CDR2 YFSETQ. Trimming took off 4 bases at V and 2 bases at J, with 12 bases between the two ends. This CDR3 comprises 14 residues. The DNA of the CDR3 is TGCGCCAGCAGCATTACAGGGCTTCAAGAGACCCAGTACTTC. This translates into CASSITGLQETQYF.

For this clone: Other DNA sequences in this specimen translate into the identical CDR3. The chain is built from TRBV2 and TRBJ2-5; 10 bases map to TRBD1. V lost 4 bases to trimming and J lost 5 bases; unmatched junction nucleotides: 4. Germline lookup yields CDR1 SNHLY and CDR2 FYNNEI. The CDR3 extends over 14 amino acids. The CDR3 loop reads CASSGDRGPETQYF. CDR3 nucleotides: TGTGCCAGCAGTGGGGACAGGGGTCCGGAGACCCAGTACTTC. Based on the CDR3 plus reference TRBV2 and TRBJ2-5, the full variable domain is EPEVTQTPSHQVTQMGQEVILRCVPISNHLYFYWYRQILGQKVEFLVSFYNNEISEKSEIFDDQFSVERPDGSNFTLKIRSTKLEDSAMYFCASSGDRGPETQYFGPGTRLLVL.

The count of this clone is one. Other DNA variants within this sample encode the same CDR3. The V and J genes are TRBV30 and TRBJ2-3, with TRBD2 matching 8 bases. The CDR3 length is 13 residues. Germline lookup yields CDR1 GTSNPN and CDR2 SVGIG (reference sequence). V dropped 3 bases and J dropped 3; count of bases not matched to a gene: 2. The CDR3 reads CAWSGGATDTQYF. CDR3 nucleotides: TGTGCCTGGAGCGGGGGGGCAACAGATACGCAGTATTTT.

This rearrangement joins TRBV28 to TRBJ2-5; no clear D gene. Trimming took off 3 bases at V and 2 bases at J, with 13 bases between the two ends. The germline gives CDR1 MDHEN, CDR2 SYDVKM. The CDR3 loop spans 15 amino acids. In DNA, the CDR3 is TGTGCCAGCAGTTTGGGTGTCCACAGACAAGAGACCCAGTACTTC. It translates to CASSLGVHRQETQYF.

The chain is built from TRBV7-2 and TRBJ1-2; 11 bases line up with TRBD1. Per the germline V gene, CDR1 is SGHTA and CDR2 is FQGNSA. The CDR3 contains 15 residues. J was trimmed by 4 bases and V by 5 bases; bases with no gene match: 6. Here the CDR3 DNA reads TGTGCCAGCAGCGGATCGGGACAGGGGGTCTATGGCTACACCTTC. It is translated as CASSGSGQGVYGYTF.

CDR3 sequence (DNA): TGTGCCAGCAGTGAAGCGTTCGCGTTCAGCCTGGGACTAGCGGGAGTCGATGAGCAGTTCTTC. It is translated as CASSEAFAFSLGLAGVDEQFF. The chain has TRBV2 and TRBJ2-1; 14 nucleotides agree with TRBD2. CDR1 and CDR2 from the germline V gene are SNHLY and FYNNEI. The V segment lost 0 bases and the J segment 8 bases; nucleotides outside the gene matches: 18. The CDR3 spans 21 residues.